One sample yielded the 29 T cell receptor beta chains listed below, sequenced in a study of CD8 T cells in ankylosing spondylitis. TCRdb re-called the 5' RACE reads through MiXCR, storing one row per CDR3 protein. The sample has about 250,000 distinct CDR3 sequences; about 11% are singletons. The sequenced material came from blood, either unsorted or a sorted T cell fraction (not recorded which). Receptor source: a male donor with ankylosing spondylitis or in good health (not recorded which).

This clonotype is a singleton in its sample. The chain recombines TRBV7-2 with TRBJ2-2; unclear D gene. Deletions cut 3 bases from V and 9 bases from J, with 11 bases between. Germline V gene lookup returns CDR1 SGHTA and CDR2 FQGNSA. The CDR3 is made up of 13 amino acids. The CDR3: CASSLSGVRELFF. CDR3 coding DNA: TGTGCCAGCAGCTTGAGTGGTGTCCGGGAGCTGTTTTTT.

The table lists this clonotype with a few counts. V and J are TRBV11-3 and TRBJ2-4; D possibly uses TRBD1 or TRBD2 (5 bases each). Germline values: CDR1 SGHNT, CDR2 YENEEA. CDR3 size: 13 residues. Trimming stripped 5 bases from V and 6 bases from J, with 11 bases between. CDR3 sequence reads: CASSLGTSNIQYF. The CDR3 DNA sequence: TGTGCCAGCAGCCTCGGGACCTCAAACATTCAGTACTTC.

This clonotype appeared many times. V gene TRBV12-3 or TRBV12-4 combines with J gene TRBJ1-4; D gene ambiguous. This CDR3 is 16 amino acids long. The V gene lost 6 bases and the J gene lost 7 bases, with 21 bases spanning the gap. CDR3 protein: CASSPRLARRGEKLFF. The CDR3 region has the DNA TGTGCCAGCAGCCCCAGGCTGGCCCGACGCGGTGAAAAACTGTTTTTT.

This clonotype was observed at least ten times. The genes are TRBV27 and TRBJ2-7; possibly TRBD1 for D (5 bases). The CDR3 contains 16 residues. Between the trimmed V and J ends, which lost 5 bases and 0 bases, there was a span of 17 bases. Germline CDR1 MNHEY, CDR2 SMNVEV (reference sequence). CDR3 DNA sequence: TGTGCCAGCAGTCTCAAACCAGGACACAGCTCCTACGAGCAGTACTTC. Translating gives CASSLKPGHSSYEQYF.

The chain couples TRBV7-9 to TRBJ2-7, with TRBD1 matching 8 bases. CDR1 is SEHNR and CDR2 is FQNEAQ in the germline V gene (reference sequence). Trimming at V came to 5 bases and at J to 5 bases, leaving 8 bases not matched to a gene. The CDR3 runs 14 residues. In DNA, the CDR3 is TGTGCCAGCAGCCCAAGGACAGGGAACCACGAGCAGTACTTC. This gives the protein CASSPRTGNHEQYF. The complete variable domain, with remaining parts taken from reference TRBV7-9 and TRBJ2-7, reads DTGVSQNPRHKITKRGQNVTFRCDPISEHNRLYWYRQTLGQGPEFLTYFQNEAQLEKSRLLSDRFSAERPKGSFSTLEIQRTEQGDSAMYLCASSPRTGNHEQYFGPGTRLTVT.

This clonotype has ten or more counts. V and J are TRBV7-2 and TRBJ2-7, with TRBD2 matching over 13 bases. Germline CDR1 is SGHTA and CDR2 is FQGNSA. CDR3 size: 14 residues. The V and J ends lost 5 bases and 3 bases, in that order; junction bases with no gene match: 1. The CDR3 here is CASSRLAGGYEQYF. The CDR3 DNA follows: TGTGCCAGCAGCCGACTAGCGGGGGGCTACGAGCAGTACTTC.

This clonotype was seen ten or more times. The rearrangement links TRBV29-1 to TRBJ1-1, with a possible D match to TRBD1 (5 bases). Germline-derived CDR1 and CDR2 are SQVTM and ANQGSEA. Trimming left V 4 bases short and J 0 bases short, with 15 bases between. The CDR3 has 15 residues. As DNA, the CDR3 is TGCAGCGTTGTGAGGTGGTGGGGCATGAACACTGAAGCTTTCTTT. Its translation: CSVVRWWGMNTEAFF.

This clonotype was recorded at least ten times. This sequence joins TRBV9 and TRBJ2-1; 8 bases line up with TRBD1. V dropped 1 base and J dropped 2; count of bases not matched to a gene: 2. Germline V gene data show CDR1 as SGDLS and CDR2 as YYNGEE. The CDR3 totals 15 residues. The CDR3 DNA sequence: TGTGCCAGCAGCGTAAGACAGGGGCCCTACAATGAGCAGTTCTTC. Amino acid sequence: CASSVRQGPYNEQFF. The whole variable domain, filled in from reference TRBV9 and TRBJ2-1, reads DSGVTQTPKHLITATGQRVTLRCSPRSGDLSVYWYQQSLDQGLQFLIQYYNGEERAKGNILERFSAQQFPDLHSELNLSSLELGDSALYFCASSVRQGPYNEQFFGPGTRLTVL.

This clonotype was recorded at least ten times. V is TRBV3-1 and J is TRBJ2-1; D is unclear. This CDR3 is built from 13 residues. Trimming took 4 bases from V and 9 from J, leaving 13 bases between them. From germline, CDR1 is LGHDT and CDR2 YNNKEL (reference sequence). The DNA for the CDR3 is TGTGCCAGCAGCCCCCGTCCCTCGGGTGAGCAGTTCTTC. Encoded protein: CASSPRPSGEQFF.

The sample holds a few counts of this clonotype. The chain carries TRBV2 and TRBJ2-5; D is possibly TRBD2 (5 bases). With 0 bases removed from V and 8 bases from J, the gap between germline ends came to 10 bases. In germline, CDR1 is SNHLY, CDR2 FYNNEI. This CDR3 region has 13 residues. The CDR3 reads CASSEALRGTQYF. The CDR3 DNA sequence: TGTGCCAGCAGTGAAGCGCTTCGGGGAACCCAGTACTTC.

This clonotype appeared a few times. The chain employs TRBV9 and TRBJ2-5; 8 bases agree with TRBD2. Germline CDR1 SGDLS, CDR2 YYNGEE. Trimming removed 0 bases from V and 1 base from J; junction bases left unmatched: 5. CDR3 length: 16 residues. CDR3 sequence reads: CASSVEGSGIQETQYF. CDR3 sequence (DNA): TGTGCCAGCAGCGTAGAAGGTAGCGGGATCCAAGAGACCCAGTACTTC.

This clonotype was counted only a few times. The rearrangement joins TRBV30 to TRBJ1-2; TRBD1 matches at 9 bases. The CDR3 length is 14 residues. Germline lookup yields CDR1 GTSNPN and CDR2 SVGIG (reference sequence). V was clipped by 3 bases and J by 4 bases; unmatched bases: 6. The CDR3 sequence is CAWRPRGQGYGYTF. The CDR3 coding sequence is TGTGCCTGGAGACCACGGGGACAGGGCTATGGCTACACCTTC.

V is TRBV7-9 and J is TRBJ1-2, with D perhaps matching TRBD1 (6 bases). This CDR3 comprises 15 residues. Deletions cut 4 bases from V and 2 bases from J, with 14 bases between. CDR1 SEHNR and CDR2 FQNEAQ come from the germline V gene (reference sequence). The CDR3 loop is CASSSQGISNYGYTF. The CDR3 DNA follows: TGTGCCAGCAGCTCGCAGGGGATTTCGAACTATGGCTACACCTTC.

This clonotype was counted at least ten times. This chain connects TRBV19 to TRBJ1-1; 9 nucleotides match TRBD1. The V and J ends lost 8 bases and 3 bases, in that order; junction bases with no gene match: 13. Germline CDR1 LNHDA, CDR2 SQIVND (reference sequence). CDR3 length: 16 residues. The CDR3 spells CASQPTGGVLYTEAFF. In DNA form, the CDR3 reads TGTGCCAGTCAACCCACAGGGGGCGTTTTGTACACTGAAGCTTTCTTT.

This clonotype was picked up many times. This chain joins TRBV2 and TRBJ2-2; 10 bases agree with TRBD1. This CDR3 comprises 15 residues. Germline V CDR1 and CDR2: SNHLY, FYNNEI. V trimming: 7 bases; J trimming: 1 base; junction bases outside the gene matches: 3. The CDR3 reads CASTRDRGNTGELFF. CDR3 nucleotides: TGTGCCAGCACGAGGGACAGGGGGAACACCGGGGAGCTGTTTTTT.

The chain links TRBV6-1 to TRBJ1-2; TRBD1 aligns across 8 bases. The germline V gene encodes CDR1 MNHNS and CDR2 SASEGT. The V segment lost 2 bases and the J segment 4 bases; nucleotides outside the gene matches: 6. CDR3 length equals 15 residues. CDR3 in amino acids: CASSEQGAGSYGYTF. CDR3 nucleotide sequence: TGTGCCAGCAGTGAACAGGGGGCCGGGAGCTATGGCTACACCTTC.

In this sample, this clonotype turned up many times. The chain joins TRBV15 to TRBJ1-2; TRBD1 matches at 8 bases. The length of the CDR3 is 16 residues. V lost 2 bases to trimming and J lost 1 base; unmatched junction nucleotides: 6. Germline V lookup: CDR1 LNHNV, CDR2 YYDKDF (reference sequence). CDR3 residues: CATSRSGQGDNYGYTF. The CDR3 nucleotides are TGTGCCACCAGCAGATCCGGACAGGGAGATAACTATGGCTACACCTTC. Filled out from reference TRBV15 and TRBJ1-2, the complete variable domain reads DAMVIQNPRYQVTQFGKPVTLSCSQTLNHNVMYWYQQKSSQAPKLLFHYYDKDFNNEADTPDNFQSRRPNTSFCFLDIRSPGLGDTAMYLCATSRSGQGDNYGYTFGSGTRLTVV.

This clonotype was seen more than once but under ten times. This rearrangement joins TRBV10-3 to TRBJ2-1; D may be TRBD1 (5 bases). The CDR3 extends over 15 amino acids. Germline CDR1 ENHRY, CDR2 SYGVKD. Trimming took off 2 bases at V and 10 bases at J, with 18 bases between the two ends. CDR3 nucleotide sequence: TGTGCCATCAGTGAGCAACAGGTTAAGTCTCGAGAGCAGTTCTTC. It specifies CAISEQQVKSREQFF.

The chain carries TRBV6-2 or TRBV6-3 and TRBJ1-2; 8 positions match TRBD1. Germline values: CDR1 MNHEY, CDR2 SVGEGT. V was clipped by 2 bases and J by 2 bases; unmatched bases: 7. The CDR3 length is 16 residues. This CDR3 is CASSYNSGTGNYGYTF. The CDR3 DNA is TGTGCCAGCAGTTACAACTCCGGGACAGGCAACTATGGCTACACCTTC.

This clonotype was seen many times. V is TRBV9 and J is TRBJ2-7, with unresolved D. CDR1 is SGDLS, CDR2 YYNGEE, per germline. Trimming took off 4 bases at V and 0 bases at J, with 14 bases between the two ends. This CDR3 spans 15 amino acids. CDR3 sequence: CASSPQRAGSYEQYF. CDR3 sequence (DNA): TGTGCCAGCAGCCCTCAGCGTGCTGGCTCCTACGAGCAGTACTTC. Using reference TRBV9 and TRBJ2-7 for the parts outside the CDR3, the full variable domain is DSGVTQTPKHLITATGQRVTLRCSPRSGDLSVYWYQQSLDQGLQFLIQYYNGEERAKGNILERFSAQQFPDLHSELNLSSLELGDSALYFCASSPQRAGSYEQYFGPGTRLTVT.

This clonotype showed up many times. The V gene is TRBV2, the J gene TRBJ2-3; maybe TRBD2 (6 bases). V was trimmed by 6 bases and J by 4 bases, leaving 17 bases between them. Per germline, CDR1 SNHLY and CDR2 FYNNEI. The CDR3 loop spans 15 amino acids. CDR3 sequence: CASSGRGGGADTQYF. The DNA of the CDR3 is TGTGCCAGCAGCGGGCGGGGAGGCGGTGCAGATACGCAGTATTTT.

This clonotype has a count of ten or more. This sequence joins TRBV20-1 and TRBJ1-1, with TRBD1 identical over 8 bases. The CDR3 runs to 15 residues. V lost 3 bases, J lost 5 bases, and 11 bases stayed unmatched. Germline V lookup: CDR1 DFQATT, CDR2 SNEGSKA (reference sequence). Here the CDR3 DNA reads TGCAGTGCTAGGACCCCGCGACAGGGGCGGACTGAAGCTTTCTTT. Translation gives CSARTPRQGRTEAFF.

The gene calls are TRBV3-1 and TRBJ1-2; D remains ambiguous. In germline, CDR1 is LGHDT, CDR2 YNNKEL (reference sequence). The V end was cut by 5 bases, the J end by 5 bases, with 15 bases between. The CDR3 loop spans 14 amino acids. The CDR3 is CASSSTQSPYGYTF. CDR3 bases: TGTGCCAGCAGCTCGACTCAGAGCCCTTATGGCTACACCTTC.

This clonotype was recorded many times. The rearrangement joins TRBV2 to TRBJ2-7; TRBD1 is a possible D gene (6 bases). Germline V gene lookup returns CDR1 SNHLY and CDR2 FYNNEI. V gave up 1 base and J gave up 5 bases, with 15 bases separating them. The CDR3 is 15 amino acids. Written as DNA, the CDR3 is TGTGCCAGCAGTGAAGGTGTAGTGGGGGCGAACGAGCAGTACTTC. Amino acids: CASSEGVVGANEQYF.

This clonotype was found a few times. The V and J genes are TRBV7-9 and TRBJ2-2; TRBD1 agrees at 7 bases. V lost 5 bases and J lost 5; bases outside the gene matches: 8. This CDR3 has 15 amino acids. Germline lookup yields CDR1 SEHNR and CDR2 FQNEAQ (reference sequence). CDR3 loop: CASSRGQLITGELFF. CDR3 in DNA: TGTGCCAGCAGCCGGGGACAGTTAATAACCGGGGAGCTGTTTTTT.

This clonotype was seen many times. The V and J genes are TRBV10-2 and TRBJ1-4, with D possibly TRBD1 on 6 matching bases. Trimming shortened V by 4 bases and J by 0 bases, and 12 bases separated the two germline ends. CDR3 length: 16 residues. Germline V gene data show CDR1 as WSHSY and CDR2 as SAAADI. The CDR3 DNA reads TGCGCCAGCAGTGCGGGGGCTGTTACAACTAATGAAAAACTGTTTTTT. It is translated as CASSAGAVTTNEKLFF.

This clonotype was observed many times. The chain uses TRBV20-1 and TRBJ1-6; 9 bases match TRBD1. Germline values: CDR1 DFQATT, CDR2 SNEGSKA (reference sequence). Trimming at V came to 6 bases and at J to 4 bases, leaving 7 bases not matched to a gene. The CDR3 extends over 15 amino acids. For the CDR3, the DNA is TGCAGTGCCACGGACAGGGGCGAATATAATTCACCCCTCCACTTT. It yields the protein CSATDRGEYNSPLHF.

This chain joins TRBV7-9 and TRBJ1-4, with 8 bases fitting TRBD1. Germline CDR1 and CDR2: SEHNR and FQNEAQ (reference sequence). Unmatched junction bases numbered 1, after V lost 2 bases and J lost 2 bases. The CDR3 has 15 residues. This chain's CDR3 is CASSLRTGTNEKLFF. The CDR3 nucleotides read TGTGCCAGCAGCTTACGGACAGGGACTAATGAAAAACTGTTTTTT.

This clonotype was detected many times. The CDR3 spells CAWSRLQTDTQYF. The CDR3 nucleotides are TGTGCCTGGAGCCGATTACAGACAGATACGCAGTATTTT. V gene TRBV30 combines with J gene TRBJ2-3; D call uncertain. Germline CDR1 GTSNPN, CDR2 SVGIG (reference sequence). Trimming removed 3 bases from V and 3 bases from J, with 10 bases in between. This CDR3 region has 13 residues.